The clone carrying this T cell receptor beta chain has ten or more counts. In TCRdb, the 5' RACE reads were re-called with MiXCR into one record per CDR3 protein. The data contain roughly 25,000 distinct CDR3 sequences, around 5% of them singletons. Regarding time point: sample taken at primary tumor resection. Trimming took off 5 bases at V and 2 bases at J, with 13 bases between the two ends. In germline, CDR1 is SGHAT, CDR2 FQNNGV. There are 15 residues in the CDR3. This sample was taken from a study of spatial heterogeneity in lung cancer. This receptor was taken from a male donor with early-stage non-small cell lung cancer. The sequenced sample was PBMCs, obtained at surgery. This sequence joins TRBV11-2 and TRBJ1-3, with D uncertain. The CDR3 DNA sequence: TGTGCCAGCAGCCCTGGAGGGAGGGCTGGAAACACCATATATTTT. Translated: CASSPGGRAGNTIYF.